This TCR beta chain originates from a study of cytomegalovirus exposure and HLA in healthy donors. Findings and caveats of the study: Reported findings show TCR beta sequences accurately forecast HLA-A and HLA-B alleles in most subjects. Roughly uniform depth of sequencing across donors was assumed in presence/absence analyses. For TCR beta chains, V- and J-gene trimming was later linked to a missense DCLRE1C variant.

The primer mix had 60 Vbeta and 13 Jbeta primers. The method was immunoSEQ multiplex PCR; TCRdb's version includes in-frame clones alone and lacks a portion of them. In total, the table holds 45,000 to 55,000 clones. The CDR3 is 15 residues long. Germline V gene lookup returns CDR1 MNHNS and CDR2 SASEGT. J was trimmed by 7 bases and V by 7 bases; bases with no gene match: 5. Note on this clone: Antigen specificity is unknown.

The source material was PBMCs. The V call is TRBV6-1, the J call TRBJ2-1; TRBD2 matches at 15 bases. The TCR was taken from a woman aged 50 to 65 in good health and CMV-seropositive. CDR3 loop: CASKRTSGGGNEQFF. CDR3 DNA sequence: TGTGCCAGCAAGAGGACTAGCGGGGGGGGGAATGAGCAGTTCTTC.